The 24 T cell receptor beta chains reported below all come from one sample, sequenced in a study of blood T cell repertoires in COVID-19. Libraries were prepared by immunoSEQ multiplex PCR; TCRdb keeps only in-frame clonotypes and omits some of them. The sample yields some 190,000 clones, roughly 81% seen once. What was sequenced was peripheral blood. All receptors come from a woman of 80 years or more with acute or convalescent COVID-19.

The chain uses TRBV7-6 and TRBJ2-3, with 13 bases matching TRBD2. The CDR3 extends over 16 amino acids. Unmatched junction bases numbered 3, after V lost 3 bases and J lost 3 bases. Germline V gives CDR1 SGHVS, CDR2 FNYEAQ. Written as DNA, the CDR3 is TGTGCCAGCAGCTTCCGACTAGCGGGAGGAACAGATACGCAGTATTTT. As protein: CASSFRLAGGTDTQYF.

The chain combines TRBV29-1 with TRBJ1-2, with unresolved D. CDR1 and CDR2 (germline): SQVTM, ANQGSEA. The CDR3 is 12 residues long. The germline V and J ends were trimmed by 7 bases and 8 bases, with 17 bases remaining between them. The CDR3 protein is CSGGLTAGGYTF. The CDR3 DNA follows: TGCAGCGGGGGTCTGACTGCTGGGGGCTACACCTTC.

The V and J genes are TRBV5-1 and TRBJ1-4, with D perhaps matching TRBD1 (6 bases). This CDR3 region has 16 residues. Trimming took 4 bases from V and 6 from J, leaving 19 bases between them. CDR1 SGHRS and CDR2 YFSETQ come from the germline V gene. DNA for the CDR3: TGCGCCAGCAGCCCGAACCTGGGGGGGGCGTATGAAAAACTGTTTTTT. Translated, it gives CASSPNLGGAYEKLFF.

The chain joins TRBV30 to TRBJ2-3, with 7 bases that match TRBD2. Germline CDR1 is GTSNPN and CDR2 is SVGIG (reference sequence). The CDR3 totals 14 residues. V was pared by 4 bases and J by 1 base, with 5 bases of the junction left unmatched. CDR3 DNA sequence: TGTGCCTGGAATGCGGGAGATGGCACAGATACGCAGTATTTT. As protein: CAWNAGDGTDTQYF.

The rearrangement links TRBV5-1 to TRBJ2-7, with 8 nucleotides matching TRBD1. After removal of 4 bases from V and 12 bases from J, the junction contained 15 bases not matched to a gene. The CDR3 is made up of 14 amino acids. Germline V CDR1 and CDR2: SGHRS, YFSETQ. Written as DNA, the CDR3 is TGCGCCAGCAGCGACCCCCAGGGGGCTCAACGTTCGTACTTC. Translating gives CASSDPQGAQRSYF.

The chain couples TRBV29-1 to TRBJ2-1; 10 bases map to TRBD2. V trimming: 6 bases; J trimming: 13 bases; junction bases outside the gene matches: 9. Germline V CDR1 and CDR2: SQVTM, ANQGSEA. This CDR3 contains 12 residues. CDR3 in amino acids: CSVATTSGLQFF. CDR3 DNA: TGCAGCGTCGCCACGACTAGCGGGCTCCAGTTCTTC.

The chain couples TRBV30 to TRBJ2-5, with a possible D match to TRBD2 (7 bases). The germline V gene has CDR1 GTSNPN and CDR2 SVGIG (reference sequence). The CDR3 totals 12 residues. Trimming pared 2 bases from V and 5 bases from J, leaving 9 bases between. CDR3 nucleotide sequence: TGTGCCTGGAGTAAGGGGGGGGAGACCCAGTACTTC. Its translation: CAWSKGGETQYF.

This sequence joins TRBV24-1 and TRBJ1-4, with TRBD1 as a possible D gene (5 bases). Trimming took 2 bases from V and 6 from J, leaving 18 bases between them. Germline V gives CDR1 KGHDR, CDR2 SFDVKD. This CDR3 is 17 amino acids long. Here the CDR3 reads CATSDSSPGPGYEKLFF. CDR3 nucleotide sequence: TGTGCCACCAGTGATTCTTCGCCGGGTCCAGGGTATGAAAAACTGTTTTTT.

Only a few counts were recorded for this clone. The rearrangement joins TRBV5-5 to TRBJ2-1; 15 bases map to TRBD2. V shed 3 bases, J shed 7 bases, and the junction held 5 bases outside the gene matches. In germline, CDR1 is SGHKS, CDR2 YYEKEE (reference sequence). This CDR3 has 16 amino acids. CDR3 bases: TGTGCCAGCAGCTCCCGGACTAGCGGGAGGGATAATGAGCAGTTCTTC. Amino acids: CASSSRTSGRDNEQFF.

The rearrangement joins TRBV5-4 to TRBJ1-1; D gene ambiguous. Germline loops: CDR1 SGHNT, CDR2 YYREEE (reference sequence). The V gene lost 5 bases and the J gene lost 1 base, with 12 bases spanning the gap. The CDR3 sequence is 14 residues long. The CDR3 sequence: CASRPVVANTEAFF. CDR3 coding DNA: TGTGCCAGCAGGCCCGTTGTGGCGAACACTGAAGCTTTCTTT.

The chain joins TRBV5-1 to TRBJ2-1, with a tentative D call TRBD1 (6 bases). V lost 3 bases and J lost 0, with 13 bases in between. The V gene's germline CDR1 is SGHRS and CDR2 YFSETQ. The CDR3 extends over 16 amino acids. As DNA, the CDR3 is TGCGCCAGCAGCTGGGGGCAGGGGAGCTCCTACAATGAGCAGTTCTTC. Amino acid sequence: CASSWGQGSSYNEQFF. The full variable domain, completed using reference TRBV5-1 and TRBJ2-1, is KAGVTQTPRYLIKTRGQQVTLSCSPISGHRSVSWYQQTPGQGLQFLFEYFSETQRNKGNFPGRFSGRQFSNSRSEMNVSTLELGDSALYLCASSWGQGSSYNEQFFGPGTRLTVL.

This clone was observed at least ten times. The chain combines TRBV25-1 with TRBJ2-7; 7 bases fit TRBD1. Germline-derived CDR1 and CDR2 are MGHDK and SYGVNS. Trimming at V came to 9 bases and at J to 5 bases, leaving 10 bases not matched to a gene. The CDR3 covers 13 residues. The CDR3 DNA sequence: TGTGCCAGTAACCCGACAGGGAAGCACGAGCAGTACTTC. Its translation is CASNPTGKHEQYF.

The chain is built from TRBV7-2 and TRBJ2-6; D remains unclear. This CDR3 spans 16 amino acids. Trimming cost V 0 bases and J 1 base, with 7 bases left between them. CDR1 is SGHTA, CDR2 FQGNSA, per germline. This chain's CDR3 is CASSLAWSSGANVLTF. The CDR3 region has the DNA TGTGCCAGCAGCTTAGCGTGGAGTTCTGGGGCCAACGTCCTGACTTTC. The entire variable domain, with the rest obtained from reference TRBV7-2 and TRBJ2-6, is as follows: GAGVSQSPSNKVTEKGKDVELRCDPISGHTALYWYRQSLGQGLEFLIYFQGNSAPDKSGLPSDRFSAERTGGSVSTLTIQRTQQEDSAVYLCASSLAWSSGANVLTFGAGSRLTVL.

This chain uses TRBV20-1 with TRBJ2-5; D possibly corresponds to TRBD2 (5 bases). The germline V and J ends were trimmed by 3 bases and 3 bases, with 11 bases remaining between them. The germline gives CDR1 DFQATT, CDR2 SNEGSKA (reference sequence). CDR3 size: 13 residues. The CDR3, as DNA: TGCAGTGCTAGTTCACCGAGGGAAGAGACCCAGTACTTC. Its protein product is CSASSPREETQYF.

The rearrangement links TRBV27 to TRBJ2-7; TRBD1 matches at 9 bases. This CDR3 contains 15 residues. CDR1 is MNHEY, CDR2 SMNVEV, per germline (reference sequence). Losses at the gene ends were 1 base for V and 3 bases for J; bases not matched to a gene: 4. In nucleotides, the CDR3 is TGTGCCAGCAGTTTATACCGGGACAGGGACTACGAGCAGTACTTC. Its translation is CASSLYRDRDYEQYF.

This clone showed up just once. V gene TRBV20-1 combines with J gene TRBJ1-4; D unclear. The germline gives CDR1 DFQATT, CDR2 SNEGSKA (reference sequence). Trimming shortened V by 5 bases and J by 14 bases, and 15 bases separated the two germline ends. The CDR3 extends over 11 amino acids. The CDR3 spells CSALREFGLFF. CDR3 coding DNA: TGCAGTGCTCTACGGGAGTTCGGGCTGTTTTTT.

This chain links TRBV9 with TRBJ2-7; 8 bases are shared with TRBD2. Germline values: CDR1 SGDLS, CDR2 YYNGEE. The CDR3 is made up of 14 amino acids. J was trimmed by 7 bases and V by 0 bases; bases with no gene match: 6. The CDR3, as DNA: TGTGCCAGCAGCGTAGGGAGCGGGAGCTGGGAGCAGTACTTC. It specifies CASSVGSGSWEQYF.

The chain is built from TRBV6-2 or TRBV6-3 and TRBJ1-1; D not certain. Germline loops: CDR1 MNHEY, CDR2 SVGEGT. This CDR3 has 14 residues. Trimming cost V 7 bases and J 0 bases, with 12 bases left between them. Written as DNA, the CDR3 is TGTGCCAGCAACCCCGTCAGAATGAACACTGAAGCTTTCTTT. The encoded protein is CASNPVRMNTEAFF.

The V gene is TRBV2, the J gene TRBJ2-6; 10 bases line up with TRBD1. J lost 2 bases, V lost 4 bases, and 2 bases had no gene match. The germline V gene has CDR1 SNHLY and CDR2 FYNNEI. The CDR3 consists of 16 residues. The CDR3 reads CASSGQGATGANVLTF. Here the CDR3 DNA reads TGTGCCAGCAGTGGACAGGGGGCAACTGGGGCCAACGTCCTGACTTTC.

Remarks on this clone: The junction shows a germline mismatch at one end, possibly a read error. The V gene is TRBV12-3 or TRBV12-4, the J gene TRBJ2-2; D is uncertain. This CDR3 has 11 residues. The CDR3 DNA sequence: TGTGCCAGCAGTTTATCATCCCAACTGATTTTT. Residues: CASSLSSQLIF.

The rearrangement uses TRBV28 and TRBJ1-5; TRBD1 is a possible D gene (5 bases). The germline V gene has CDR1 MDHEN and CDR2 SYDVKM. Between the trimmed V and J ends, which lost 6 bases and 2 bases, there was a span of 17 bases. CDR3 size: 16 residues. The CDR3 DNA reads as TGTGCCAGCAGAGCCGCCGGGGGGATCGGCAATCAGCCCCAGCATTTT. Amino acids: CASRAAGGIGNQPQHF.

The chain employs TRBV5-4 and TRBJ2-3; perhaps TRBD2 as D (6 bases). Germline CDR1 and CDR2: SGHNT and YYREEE (reference sequence). The length of the CDR3 is 15 residues. V lost 4 bases to trimming and J lost 1 base, with 13 bases between them. This CDR3 reads CASSSRDSGTDTQYF. DNA for the CDR3: TGTGCCAGCAGCAGCCGGGACTCCGGCACAGATACGCAGTATTTT. Full variable domain (missing parts from reference TRBV5-4 and TRBJ2-3): ETGVTQSPTHLIKTRGQQVTLRCSSQSGHNTVSWYQQALGQGPQFIFQYYREEENGRGNFPPRFSGLQFPNYSSELNVNALELDDSALYLCASSSRDSGTDTQYFGPGTRLTVL.

The rearrangement joins TRBV6-5 to TRBJ2-2, with 10 nucleotides matching TRBD2. V shed 6 bases, J shed 1 base, and the junction held 2 bases outside the gene matches. The CDR3 is 15 amino acids. Germline-derived CDR1 and CDR2 are MNHEY and SVGAGI. The CDR3: CASRTSGQNTGELFF. For the CDR3, the DNA is TGTGCCAGCAGGACTAGCGGGCAGAACACCGGGGAGCTGTTTTTT.

The V and J genes are TRBV5-4 and TRBJ2-7, with TRBD1 identical over 10 bases. With V trimmed by 2 bases and J by 3 bases, 5 bases remained unmatched. CDR3 length equals 15 residues. CDR1 SGHNT and CDR2 YYREEE come from the germline V gene (reference sequence). The CDR3 region has the DNA TGTGCCAGCAGCTTAAGGGACAGGGGCGTCTACGAGCAGTACTTC. Translation gives CASSLRDRGVYEQYF.